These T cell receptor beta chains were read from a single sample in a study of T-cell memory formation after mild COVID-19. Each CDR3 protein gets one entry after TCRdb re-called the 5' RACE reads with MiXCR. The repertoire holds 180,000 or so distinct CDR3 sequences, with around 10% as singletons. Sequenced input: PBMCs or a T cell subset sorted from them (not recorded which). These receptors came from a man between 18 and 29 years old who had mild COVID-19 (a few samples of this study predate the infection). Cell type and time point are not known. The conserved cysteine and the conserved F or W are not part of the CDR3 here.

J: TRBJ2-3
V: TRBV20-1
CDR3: SARDSGRPGWSDTQY

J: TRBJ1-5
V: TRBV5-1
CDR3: ASSYTGTGGYWGDNQPQH

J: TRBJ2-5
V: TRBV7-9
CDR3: ASSADWRQETQY

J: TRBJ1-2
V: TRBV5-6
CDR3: ASSLVGALSGGYT

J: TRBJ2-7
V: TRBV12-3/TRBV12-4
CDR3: ASSLAASGSYEQY

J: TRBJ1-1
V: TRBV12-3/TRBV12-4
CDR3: ASIRDTNTEAF

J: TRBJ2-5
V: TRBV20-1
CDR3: SAMTSGETQY

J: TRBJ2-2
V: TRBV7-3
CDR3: ASSHSGGANTGELF

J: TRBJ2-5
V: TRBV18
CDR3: ASSPGTAGETQY

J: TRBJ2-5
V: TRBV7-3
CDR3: ASSLSDGQETQY

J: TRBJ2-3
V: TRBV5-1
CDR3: ASSLEGQGGIDTQY

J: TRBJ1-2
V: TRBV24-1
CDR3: ATSESRHGYT

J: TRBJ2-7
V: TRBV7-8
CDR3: ASSVGGALEQY

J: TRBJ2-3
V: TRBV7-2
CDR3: ASSLASMDTQY

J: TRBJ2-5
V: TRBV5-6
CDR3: ASSLVQASTQETQY

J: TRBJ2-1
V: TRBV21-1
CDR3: ASSKVPETYNEQF

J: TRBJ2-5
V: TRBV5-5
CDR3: ASSLDPLQETQY

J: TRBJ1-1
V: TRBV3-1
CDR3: ASSADTEAF

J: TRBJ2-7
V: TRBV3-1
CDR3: ASGGGSYEQY

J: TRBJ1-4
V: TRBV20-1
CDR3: SAGGAGANEKLF

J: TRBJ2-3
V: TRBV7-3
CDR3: ASSPGGQKVTDTQY

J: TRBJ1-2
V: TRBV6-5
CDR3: ASRPQGAPGYGYT

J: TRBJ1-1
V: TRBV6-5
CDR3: ASSFYRNTEAF

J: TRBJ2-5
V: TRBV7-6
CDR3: ASSLTAAETQY

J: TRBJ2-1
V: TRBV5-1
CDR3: ASSLDLRRYNEQF

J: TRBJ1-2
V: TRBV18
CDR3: ASSLSQYGYT

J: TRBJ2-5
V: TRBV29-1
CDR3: SATGGKETQY

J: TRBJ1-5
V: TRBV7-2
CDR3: ASSFRRNQPQH

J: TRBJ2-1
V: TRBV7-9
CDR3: ASSQEPSYNEQF

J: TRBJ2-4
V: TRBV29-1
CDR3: SVAGDPKNIQY

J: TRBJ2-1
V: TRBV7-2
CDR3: ASSLVWWGRRNEQF

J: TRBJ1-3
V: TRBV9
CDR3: ASSADGNSGNTIY

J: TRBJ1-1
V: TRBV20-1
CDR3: SSRGGNTEAF

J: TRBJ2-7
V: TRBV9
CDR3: ASSKTSGDYEQY

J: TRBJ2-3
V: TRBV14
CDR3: ASSHRSLGDTQY

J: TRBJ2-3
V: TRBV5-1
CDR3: ASSPGDGSTDTQY

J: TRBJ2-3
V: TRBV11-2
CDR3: ASSLDSIQGGTQY

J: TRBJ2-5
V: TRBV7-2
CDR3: ASSLGRGWQETQY

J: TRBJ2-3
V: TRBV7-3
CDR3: ASSSQLMDTQY

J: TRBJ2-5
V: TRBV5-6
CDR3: ASSSGGSETQY

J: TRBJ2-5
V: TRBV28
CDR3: ASSLSGGAQTHY

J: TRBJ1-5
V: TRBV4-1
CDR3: ASSQDESQPQH

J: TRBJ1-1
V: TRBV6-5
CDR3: ASSRRSVGNTEAF

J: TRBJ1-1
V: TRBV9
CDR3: ASSVVRRLT

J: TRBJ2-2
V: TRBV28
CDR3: ASSSAGTRVENTGELF

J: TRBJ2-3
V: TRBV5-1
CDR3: ASSLVRRGRSDTQY

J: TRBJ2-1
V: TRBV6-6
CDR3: ASSDRRLIAGLRSEQF

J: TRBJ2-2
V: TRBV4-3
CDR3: ASSHGRWGNTGELF

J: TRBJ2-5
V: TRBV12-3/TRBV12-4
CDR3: ASSFGQGEETQY

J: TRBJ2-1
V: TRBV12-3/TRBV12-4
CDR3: ASSSGLAGFN

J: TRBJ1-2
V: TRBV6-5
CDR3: ASKDPNYGYT

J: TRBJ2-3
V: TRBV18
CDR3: ASSPVEGMPDTQY

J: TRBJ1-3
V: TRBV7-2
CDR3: ASSLSISGNTIY